This T cell receptor (beta chain) was profiled in a study of regulatory T cells in long-lasting Graves disease. Whole-study results and caveats: Owing to a sample size that was small, accuracy may have been reduced.

Time point reported: newly diagnosed GD, antithyroid drugs for less than 3 months. The TCR library was prepared using RNA isolated from PBMCs. This clonotype was seen a handful of times. As yet, its antigen is unknown. One base away lies a much larger clone, so this may be a sequencing read error. Looked up from germline, CDR1 is DFQATT and CDR2 is SNEGSKA (reference sequence). The CDR3 spans 17 residues. Trimming took off 3 bases at V and 4 bases at J, with 22 bases between the two ends. Arm-PCR of CDR3 regions with iRepertoire HTBI primers generated TCR beta libraries. Via MiXCR, TCRdb re-called the multiplex PCR reads, giving one row per CDR3 protein. The sample holds some 410,000 distinct CDR3 sequences; over 15% are singletons and the top ten take about 10%. A further study also used this sample, focusing on T cells in Graves' hyperthyroidism and ophthalmopathy. That work adds: Patients were aged 18 to 65, had disease duration under 2 months, and had newly diagnosed hyperthyroidism. It was uncontrolled infection, other autoimmune disease, pregnancy or lactation that excluded patients.

The chain recombines TRBV20-1 with TRBJ2-1; maybe TRBD1 (6 bases). The receptor's source is a woman aged 30 to 39 with Graves disease. Sequenced here: peripheral blood mononuclear cells (PBMCs), sampled at new diagnosis, from a patient treated with antithyroid drugs. The CDR3 sequence is CSARPPPGQLIYNEQFF. For the CDR3, the DNA is TGCAGTGCTAGGCCCCCCCCAGGACAGCTAATTTACAATGAGCAGTTCTTC.